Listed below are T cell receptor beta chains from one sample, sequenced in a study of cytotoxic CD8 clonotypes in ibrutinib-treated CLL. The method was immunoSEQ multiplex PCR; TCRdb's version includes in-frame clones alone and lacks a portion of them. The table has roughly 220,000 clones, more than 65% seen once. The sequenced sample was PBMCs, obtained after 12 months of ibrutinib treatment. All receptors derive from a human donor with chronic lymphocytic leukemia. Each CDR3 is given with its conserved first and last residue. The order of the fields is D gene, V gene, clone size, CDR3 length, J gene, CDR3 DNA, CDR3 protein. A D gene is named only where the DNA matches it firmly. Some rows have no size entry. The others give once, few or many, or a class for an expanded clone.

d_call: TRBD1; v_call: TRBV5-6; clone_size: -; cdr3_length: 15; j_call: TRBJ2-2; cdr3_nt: TGTGCCAGCAGCCCTTACTGGGACAGCACCGGGGAGCTGTTTTTT; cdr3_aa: CASSPYWDSTGELFF
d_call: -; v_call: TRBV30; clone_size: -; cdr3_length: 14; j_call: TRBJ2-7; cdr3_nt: TGTGCCTGGAGTGTCGGTTACAGAAACTACGAGCAGTACTTC; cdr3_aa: CAWSVGYRNYEQYF
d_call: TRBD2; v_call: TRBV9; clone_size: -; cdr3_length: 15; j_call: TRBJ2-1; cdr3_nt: TGTGCCAGCAGCGCGGGACTAGCGGATATCAATGAGCAGTTCTTC; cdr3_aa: CASSAGLADINEQFF
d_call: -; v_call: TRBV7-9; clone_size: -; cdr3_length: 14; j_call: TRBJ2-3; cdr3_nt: TGTGCCAGCAGCTTCCAGGGGAGGACAGATACGCAGTATTTT; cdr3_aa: CASSFQGRTDTQYF
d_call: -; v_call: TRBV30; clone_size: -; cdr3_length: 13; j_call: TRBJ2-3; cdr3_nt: TGTGCCTGGATGTTCCAGTTTTCAGATACGCAGTATTTT; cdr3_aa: CAWMFQFSDTQYF
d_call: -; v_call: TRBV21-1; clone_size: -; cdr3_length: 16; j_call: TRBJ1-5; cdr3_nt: TGTGCCAGCAGCAAAGCGGACATAAATAGCAATCAGCCCCAGCATTTT; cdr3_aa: CASSKADINSNQPQHF
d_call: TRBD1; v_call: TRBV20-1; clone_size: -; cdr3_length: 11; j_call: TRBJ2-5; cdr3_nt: TGCAGTGCTAACAGGGGAGAGACCCAGTACTTC; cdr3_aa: CSANRGETQYF
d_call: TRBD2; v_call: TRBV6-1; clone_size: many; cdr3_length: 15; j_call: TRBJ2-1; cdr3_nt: TGTGCCAGCGGGAGAGCGGGAGGGATCTACAATGAGCAGTTCTTC; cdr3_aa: CASGRAGGIYNEQFF
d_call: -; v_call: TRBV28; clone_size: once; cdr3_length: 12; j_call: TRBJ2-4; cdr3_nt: TGTGCCAGCAGTTTCCCCGGGGGCATTCAGTACTTC; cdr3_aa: CASSFPGGIQYF
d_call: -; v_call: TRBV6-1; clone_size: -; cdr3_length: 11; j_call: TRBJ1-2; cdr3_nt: TGTGCCAGCACATCCAGCTATGGCTACACCTTC; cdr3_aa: CASTSSYGYTF
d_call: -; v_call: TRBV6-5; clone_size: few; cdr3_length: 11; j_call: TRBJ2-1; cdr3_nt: TGTGCCAGCAGTTCCAACAATGAGCAGTTCTTC; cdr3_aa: CASSSNNEQFF
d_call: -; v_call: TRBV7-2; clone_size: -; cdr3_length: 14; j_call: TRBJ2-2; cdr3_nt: TGTGCCAGCAGCTTGGGACAGAACACCGGGGAGCTGTTTTTT; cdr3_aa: CASSLGQNTGELFF
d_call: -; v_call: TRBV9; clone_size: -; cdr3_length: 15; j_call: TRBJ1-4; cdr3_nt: TGTGCCAGCTCGAGAGAGGGGTATGATAATGAAAAACTGTTTTTT; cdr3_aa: CASSREGYDNEKLFF
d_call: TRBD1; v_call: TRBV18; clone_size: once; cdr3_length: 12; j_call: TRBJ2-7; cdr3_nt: TGTGCCAGCGGACAGGGGGCATACGAGCAGTACTTC; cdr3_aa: CASGQGAYEQYF
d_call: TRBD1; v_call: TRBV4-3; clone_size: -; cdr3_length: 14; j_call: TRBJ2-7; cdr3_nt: TGCGCCAGCAGCCAAGACCGGGACAGCTACGAGCAGTACTTC; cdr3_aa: CASSQDRDSYEQYF
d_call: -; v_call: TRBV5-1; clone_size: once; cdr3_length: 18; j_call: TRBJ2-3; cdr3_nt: TGCGCCAGCAGCTTGGCGAGGTCGGGGATCACTAGCACAGATACGCAGTATTTT; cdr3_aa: CASSLARSGITSTDTQYF
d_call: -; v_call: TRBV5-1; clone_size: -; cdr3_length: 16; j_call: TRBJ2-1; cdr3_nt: TGCGCCAGCAGCCAACAGGTGGGGCGAGTACCACGGGGGCAGTTCTTC; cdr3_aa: CASSQQVGRVPRGQFF
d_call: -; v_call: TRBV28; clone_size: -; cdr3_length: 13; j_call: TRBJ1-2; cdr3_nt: TGTGCCAGCAGTTTGTCACAGGCTTATGGCTACACCTTC; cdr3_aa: CASSLSQAYGYTF
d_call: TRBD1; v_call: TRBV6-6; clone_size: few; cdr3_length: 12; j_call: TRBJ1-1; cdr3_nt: TGTGCCAGCAGTAACGGACAGGGTGAGGCTTTCTTT; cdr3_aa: CASSNGQGEAFF
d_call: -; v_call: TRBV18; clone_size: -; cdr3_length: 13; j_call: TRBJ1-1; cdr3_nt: TGTGCCAGCTCTGCAAGTGAAAACACTGAAGCTTTCTTT; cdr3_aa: CASSASENTEAFF
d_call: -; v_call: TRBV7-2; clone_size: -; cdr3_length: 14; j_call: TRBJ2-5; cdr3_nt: TGTGCCAGCAGCTTGAGTGCAGGGGCCAAGACCCAGTACTTC; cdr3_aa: CASSLSAGAKTQYF
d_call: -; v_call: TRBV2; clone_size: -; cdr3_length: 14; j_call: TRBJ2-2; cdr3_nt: TGTGCCAGCAGGGGACAGACTAGCACCGGGGAGCTGTTTTTT; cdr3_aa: CASRGQTSTGELFF
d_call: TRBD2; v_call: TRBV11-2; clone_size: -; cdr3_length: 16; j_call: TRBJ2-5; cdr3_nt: TGTGCCAGCAGCTACCCGGGACTAGCGGGAAAAGAGACCCAGTACTTC; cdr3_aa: CASSYPGLAGKETQYF
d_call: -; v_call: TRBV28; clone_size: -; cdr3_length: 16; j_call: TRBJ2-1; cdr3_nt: TGTGCCAGCAGTCCTAGTTTAGGAAGCTCCTACAATGAGCAGTTCTTC; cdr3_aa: CASSPSLGSSYNEQFF
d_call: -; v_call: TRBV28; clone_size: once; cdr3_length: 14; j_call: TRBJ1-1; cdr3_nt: TGTGCCAGCAGCCCGCCGACGGTGAACACTGAAGCTTTCTTT; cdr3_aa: CASSPPTVNTEAFF
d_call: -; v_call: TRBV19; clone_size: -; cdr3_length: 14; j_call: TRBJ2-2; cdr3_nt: TGTGCCAGTAGTACCCCGTGGGAGAACGGGGAGCTGTTTTTT; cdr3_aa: CASSTPWENGELFF
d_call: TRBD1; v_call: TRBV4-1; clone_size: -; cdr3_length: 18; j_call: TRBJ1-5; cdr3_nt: TGCGCCAGCAGCCAAGAGTGGCAGGGGGGGAACACTTATCAGCCCCAGCATTTT; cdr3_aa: CASSQEWQGGNTYQPQHF
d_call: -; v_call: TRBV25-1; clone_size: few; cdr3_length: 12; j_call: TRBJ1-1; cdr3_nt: TGTGCCAGCCGGCTAGGGAACACTGAAGCTTTCTTT; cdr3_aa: CASRLGNTEAFF
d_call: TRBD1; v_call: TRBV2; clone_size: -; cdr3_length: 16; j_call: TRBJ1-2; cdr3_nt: TGTGCCAGCAGTGAATGGTTCGGACAGGGCGAAAATGGCTACACCTTC; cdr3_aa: CASSEWFGQGENGYTF
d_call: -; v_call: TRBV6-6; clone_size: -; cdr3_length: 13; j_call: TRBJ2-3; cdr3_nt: TGTGCCAGCAGTTACTCGGGGGTAGATACGCAGTATTTT; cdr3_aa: CASSYSGVDTQYF
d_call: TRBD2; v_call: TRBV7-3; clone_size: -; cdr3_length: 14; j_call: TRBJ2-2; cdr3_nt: TGTGCCAGCAGCCCAGGACTAGGCGCCGGGGAGCTGTTTTTT; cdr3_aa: CASSPGLGAGELFF
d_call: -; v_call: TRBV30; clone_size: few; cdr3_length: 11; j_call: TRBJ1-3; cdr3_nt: TGTGCCTGCCGGCGGGTTAACACCATATATTTT; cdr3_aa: CACRRVNTIYF
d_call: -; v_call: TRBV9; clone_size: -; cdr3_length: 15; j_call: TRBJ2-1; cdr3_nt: TGTGCCAGCAGCGTAACGACAGGCTCCTACAATGAGCAGTTCTTC; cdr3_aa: CASSVTTGSYNEQFF
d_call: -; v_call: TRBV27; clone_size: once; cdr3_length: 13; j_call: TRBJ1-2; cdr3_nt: TGTGCCAGCAGTTTAAGCGGCCTGGATGGCTACACCTTC; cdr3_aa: CASSLSGLDGYTF
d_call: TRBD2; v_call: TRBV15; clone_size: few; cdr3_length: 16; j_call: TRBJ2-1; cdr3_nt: TGTGCCACCAGCAGAGGCGTGGCTAGCGGGAGCCATGAGCAGTTCTTC; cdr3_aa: CATSRGVASGSHEQFF
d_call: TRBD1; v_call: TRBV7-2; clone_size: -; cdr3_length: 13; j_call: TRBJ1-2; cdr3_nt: TGTGCCAGCAGCCGGGACAGGGAGTACGGCTACACCTTC; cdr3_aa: CASSRDREYGYTF
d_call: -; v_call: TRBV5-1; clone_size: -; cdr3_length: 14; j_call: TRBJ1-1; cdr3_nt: TGCGCCAGCAGCTTGGGGGGGCCTGGCACTGAAGCTTTCTTT; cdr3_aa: CASSLGGPGTEAFF
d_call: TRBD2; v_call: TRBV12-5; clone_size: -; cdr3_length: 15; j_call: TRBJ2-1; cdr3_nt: TGTGCTAGTGGTCTCGCCCTGAGGCGGGAGAATGAGCAGTTCTTC; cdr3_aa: CASGLALRRENEQFF
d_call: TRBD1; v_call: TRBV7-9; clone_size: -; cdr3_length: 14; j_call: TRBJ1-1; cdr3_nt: TGTGCCGGGACAGGGACGGTCTCAGGCACTGAAGCTTTCTTT; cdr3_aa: CAGTGTVSGTEAFF
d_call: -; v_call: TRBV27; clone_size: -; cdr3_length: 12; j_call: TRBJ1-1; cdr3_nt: TGTGCCAGTCGGACCCTGAACACTGAAGCTTTCTTT; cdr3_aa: CASRTLNTEAFF
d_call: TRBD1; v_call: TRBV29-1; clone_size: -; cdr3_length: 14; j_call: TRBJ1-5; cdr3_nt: TGCAGCGTTGTCGTGACAGGGGGCGATCAGCCCCAGCATTTT; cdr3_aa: CSVVVTGGDQPQHF
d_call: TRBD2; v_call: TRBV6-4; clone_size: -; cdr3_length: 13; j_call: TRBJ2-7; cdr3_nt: TGTGCCAGCAGTGAGACTAGCGGCTACGAGCAGTACTTC; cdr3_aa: CASSETSGYEQYF
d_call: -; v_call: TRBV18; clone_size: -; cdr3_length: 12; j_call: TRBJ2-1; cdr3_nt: TGTGCCAGCTCACCAGAGTACAATGAGCAGTTCTTC; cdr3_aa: CASSPEYNEQFF
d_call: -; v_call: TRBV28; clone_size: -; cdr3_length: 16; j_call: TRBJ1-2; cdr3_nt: TGTGCCAGCAGTTCCTCAACACGAGGGGCTAACTATGGCTACACCTTC; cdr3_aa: CASSSSTRGANYGYTF
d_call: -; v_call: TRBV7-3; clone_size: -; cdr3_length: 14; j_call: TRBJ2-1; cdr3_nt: TGTGCCAGCAGCCGTCCGGGCGCCTACAATGAGCAGTTCTTC; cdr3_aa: CASSRPGAYNEQFF
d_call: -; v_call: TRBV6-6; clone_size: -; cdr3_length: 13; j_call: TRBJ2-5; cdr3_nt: TGTGCCAGCAGTTACACCCCTGTGGAGACCCAGTACTTC; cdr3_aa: CASSYTPVETQYF
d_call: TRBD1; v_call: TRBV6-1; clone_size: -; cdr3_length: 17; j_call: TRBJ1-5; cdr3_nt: TGTGCCAGCAGTGAGGAAAACAGGGGGGGACGCAATCAGCCCCAGCATTTT; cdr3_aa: CASSEENRGGRNQPQHF
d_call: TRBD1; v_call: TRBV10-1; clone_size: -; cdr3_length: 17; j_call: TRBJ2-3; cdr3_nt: TGCGCCAGCAGTGAGTCCAGTCGAGGGACAGAGAAGGGTACGCAGTATTTT; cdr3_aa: CASSESSRGTEKGTQYF
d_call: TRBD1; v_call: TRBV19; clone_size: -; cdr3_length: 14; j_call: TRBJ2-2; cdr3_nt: TGTGCCAGTAGTAGACAGGGGGCAGCGGGGGAGCTGTTTTTT; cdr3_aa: CASSRQGAAGELFF
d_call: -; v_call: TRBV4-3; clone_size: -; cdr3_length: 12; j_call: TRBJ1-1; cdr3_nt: TGCGCCAGCAGCCAAGATCACCGTGAAGCTTTCTTT; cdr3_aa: CASSQDHREAFF
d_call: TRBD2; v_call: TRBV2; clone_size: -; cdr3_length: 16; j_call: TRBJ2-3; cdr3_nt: TGTGCCAGCAATGCCCAAGCGGGGGCGCGCACAGATACGCAGTATTTT; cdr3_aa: CASNAQAGARTDTQYF
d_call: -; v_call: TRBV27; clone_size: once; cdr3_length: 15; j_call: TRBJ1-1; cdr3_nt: TGTGCCAGCAGTTCCCAAGCCCTAATGAACACTGAAGCTTTCTTT; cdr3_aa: CASSSQALMNTEAFF